This TCR beta chain was identified in a study of T cell clonotyping in hematopoietic cell transplantation. Trimming at V came to 2 bases and at J to 6 bases, leaving 7 bases not matched to a gene. CDR3 length: 14 amino acids. The V gene's germline CDR1 is GTSNPN and CDR2 SVGIG (reference sequence). This sample's time point: recipient sample about 28 days before transplant, after cytoreduction. Here immunoSEQ multiplex PCR was the method, and the copy in TCRdb shows in-frame clones only, minus some. The repertoire holds tens of thousands of clones, with 90% to 97% as singletons. The gene calls are TRBV30 and TRBJ2-7, with 10 bases that match TRBD2. This TCR derives from a woman aged 45-65 years with acute myeloid leukemia. Some clones in this sample may be carry-over from other donors' samples. Sample: peripheral blood mononuclear cells, taken before stem cell transplant. DNA of the CDR3: TGTGCCTGGAGTCCTAGCGGGAGATATGGCGAGCAGTACTTC. The encoded protein is CAWSPSGRYGEQYF.